This TCR beta chain emerged from a study of T cell repertoires in cytomegalovirus infection. Background on the study: Indications came from public TCR beta signatures; they pointed to CMV infection and to a matching HLA type.

Each CDR3 protein gets one entry after TCRdb re-called the reads with MiXCR. The sample contains roughly 630,000 distinct CDR3 sequences, more than 20% of which appear only once. This CDR3 spans 17 amino acids. CDR1 and CDR2 (germline): KGHDR, SFDVKD. Trimming cost V 5 bases and J 1 base, with 16 bases left between them. The sequence was collected from a human donor in good health (CMV status not recorded). Some clones in this sample may be carry-over from other donors' samples. The chain recombines TRBV24-1 with TRBJ2-2; D might be TRBD1 (7 bases). What was sequenced was CD8+ T cells from PBMCs. The CDR3 DNA is TGTGCCACCAGTGTCGCAGGGGGGTTTTTGAACACCGGGGAGCTGTTTTTT. Amino acids: CATSVAGGFLNTGELFF.